This T cell receptor (beta chain) was retrieved from a study of blood T cells in healthy people across ages (dated by TCRdb to 2014 to 2015). With regard to the full study: Template switching captured roughly one uniquely barcoded TCR beta cDNA molecule per two T cells in model experiments. Donors of different ages were randomly distributed across sequencing lanes to avoid experimental bias. For two donors (one aged 18 to 29 and one aged 80 or older), the study analyzed two additional independent replicas of 1 million unique cDNA reads from the same blood draw. Donors were grouped into four age groups: young (average 16 years), middle-aged (around 39), aged (roughly 67) and long-lived (82). To track age-related changes in TCR beta repertoire diversity, the study relied on deep sequencing normalized with unique cDNA molecular identifiers. Beyond this particular receptor, the publication reports: The long-lived group showed more naive CD4+ T cells, fewer expanded clones and increased TCR diversity than the aged group, suggesting age selection. As age increased, observed TCR beta diversity per million T cells dropped in a roughly linear way, and a significant reduction was already evident by age 40. Because the CMV infection status of the donors was unknown, age-related changes in expanded clonotypes may potentially have been confounded. Estimates of total diversity based on one million sequenced T cells were regarded as lower bounds and as underestimates. There was a strong correlation between observed TCR beta diversity and the percentage of naive T cells measured by flow cytometry. Because profiling used bulk unsorted PBMCs, naive and antigen-experienced compartments could not be compared conclusively.

Donors were approximately 42 systemically healthy Caucasian individuals from Russia aged roughly 6 to 95 years. About 9.8 milliliters of peripheral blood were drawn from each donor into EDTA-treated Vacutainer tubes. Ficoll-Paque density-gradient centrifugation was used to isolate PBMCs, with at least 6 million per sample. Trizol reagent was used to extract total RNA from PBMCs, with at least 5 micrograms per sample. For every donor, flow cytometry on a PBMC aliquot measured the percentage of naive CD45RAhigh/CD27high T cells. Receptors were amplified or captured by 5' RACE. Instrument used: Illumina HiSeq 2500. A second PCR of roughly 7 to 12 cycles was performed with a sample-barcoded 5' primer and a J-beta primer mix. Each TCR beta cDNA molecule received a unique molecular identifier from a template-switch 5' adaptor carrying 12 random nucleotides. Each sample yielded at least 3 million CDR3-containing paired-end reads. The Mint cDNA synthesis kit, primed by a TRBC-specific oligonucleotide, was used to synthesize first-strand cDNA from all RNA. Following uracil-DNA glycosylase treatment, a first 18-cycle PCR with universal primers M1SS and BC2_uni_R was performed on all cDNA. In the original analysis: Normalization of each sample was performed by random selection of 1 million high-quality reads, each carrying a distinct molecular identifier. Reads with shared molecular identifiers were discarded instead of being binned into consensus sequences. CDR3 identification, clonotype clustering and error correction used MiTCR with a Q25 quality threshold and the strictest error-elimination algorithm. A nonparametric unseen species model using Euler transformation provided a lower-bound estimate of total TCR beta diversity. The public reads were run again by TCRdb, first through fastp at Q25 and then through MiXCR, and only productive beta chains were kept. Every CDR3 protein is listed once, alongside the most common genes and DNA of its rows. It is TCRdb's table, rather than the study itself, that gives the V and J calls and clone size. In all, the sample holds 550,000 to 600,000 distinct CDR3 sequences, and 40% to 50% of those were seen once. The top ten clonotypes cover under 30% of the sample.

This clonotype has more than one count but fewer than ten. The specificity of this receptor is unknown. No much larger clonotype is one base removed from it; base qualities were not supplied. The junction shows trimming of 0 bases on V and 7 bases on J, and the gene matches do not reach 9 bases of it. The CDR3 holds 15 amino acids from the cysteine to the phenylalanine. CDR3 DNA only is kept here, 45 bases in frame from base 1. As encoded in the germline V gene (reference sequence), CDR1 is LNHNV while CDR2 is YYDKDF. The chain joins TRBV15 to TRBJ2-7; 7 central nucleotides agree with TRBD1. Sequenced sample: blood. This clonotype was obtained from an elderly man in good health. Here the CDR3 is given as CATSRDRGSYNEQYF. The DNA reads TGTGCCACCAGCAGAGACAGGGGGTCCTACAATGAGCAGTACTTC.